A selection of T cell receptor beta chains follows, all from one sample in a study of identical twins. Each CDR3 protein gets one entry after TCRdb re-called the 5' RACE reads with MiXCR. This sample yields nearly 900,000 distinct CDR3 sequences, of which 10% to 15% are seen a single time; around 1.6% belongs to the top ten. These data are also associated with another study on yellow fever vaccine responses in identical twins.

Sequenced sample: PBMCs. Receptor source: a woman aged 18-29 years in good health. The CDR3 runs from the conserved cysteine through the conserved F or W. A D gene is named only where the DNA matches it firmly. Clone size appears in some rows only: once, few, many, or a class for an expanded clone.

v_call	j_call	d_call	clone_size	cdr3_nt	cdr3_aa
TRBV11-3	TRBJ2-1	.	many	TGTGCCAGCAGCTTAGAGTTTGGCAATGAGCAGTTCTTC	CASSLEFGNEQFF
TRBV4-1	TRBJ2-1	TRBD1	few	TGCGCCAGCGGGACAGGGGAACCTGAGCAGTTCTTC	CASGTGEPEQFF
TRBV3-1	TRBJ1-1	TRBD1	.	TGTGCCAGCAGCCAAGTACAGGGGACTGAAGCTTTCTTT	CASSQVQGTEAFF
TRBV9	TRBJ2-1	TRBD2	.	TGTGCCAGCAGCGTAGCGACTAGCGGGAGGTCTGATGAGCAGTTCTTC	CASSVATSGRSDEQFF
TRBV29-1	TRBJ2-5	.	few	TGCAGCGTTCCGCCTCGATCCGTCCTCCAAGAGACCCAGTACTTC	CSVPPRSVLQETQYF
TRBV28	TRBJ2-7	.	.	TGTGCCAGCAGCTCCAGGGCACCAACCTACGAGCAGTACTTC	CASSSRAPTYEQYF
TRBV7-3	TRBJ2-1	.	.	TGTGCCAGCAGCCCCCCGGGCAGGGTCATCAATGAGCAGTTCTTC	CASSPPGRVINEQFF
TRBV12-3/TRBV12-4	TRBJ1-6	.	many	TGTGCCAGCAGTTTAGGCTCACGGGCCCACTTT	CASSLGSRAHF
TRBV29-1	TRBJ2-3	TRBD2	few	TGCAGCGCGGAGGGACTAGCAAATTGGGATACGCAGTATTTT	CSAEGLANWDTQYF
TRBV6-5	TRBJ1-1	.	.	TGTGCCAGCAGTTACTCTGGCAGCTATGAAGCTTTCTTT	CASSYSGSYEAFF
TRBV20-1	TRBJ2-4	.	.	TGCAGTGCCACACTACTAGCCAAAAACATTCAGTACTTC	CSATLLAKNIQYF
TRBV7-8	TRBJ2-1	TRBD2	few	TGTGCCAGCAGCTTAGCGGAAGCGGGAGGGTCCTACAATGAGCAGTTCTTC	CASSLAEAGGSYNEQFF
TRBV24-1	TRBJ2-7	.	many	TGTGCCACCAGCCAGGGTTCCTACGAGCAGTACTTC	CATSQGSYEQYF
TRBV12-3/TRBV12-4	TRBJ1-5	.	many	TGTGCCAGCAGTTTAGTCCGGGGATTATCGAATCAGCCCCAGCATTTT	CASSLVRGLSNQPQHF
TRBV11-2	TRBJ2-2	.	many	TGTGCCAGCAGCTTATCGGGGGTCGGCACCGGGGAGCTGTTTTTT	CASSLSGVGTGELFF
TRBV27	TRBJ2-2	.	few	TGTGCCAGCAGTTTATACAGGGTTGGGACCGGGGAGCTGTTTTTT	CASSLYRVGTGELFF
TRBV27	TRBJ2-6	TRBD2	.	TGTGCCAGCAGTTCCTCCCCCAGGGAGGGACCTGGGGCCAACGTCCTGACTTTC	CASSSSPREGPGANVLTF
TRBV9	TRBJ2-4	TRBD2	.	TGTGCCAGCAGCGTAGGCTTGGGCGGGACTAGCGGGGCGATAGCCAAAAACATTCAGTACTTC	CASSVGLGGTSGAIAKNIQYF
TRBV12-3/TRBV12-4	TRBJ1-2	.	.	TGTGCCAGCAGTAAAACAGGGTTTGTCGGTGGCTACACCTTC	CASSKTGFVGGYTF
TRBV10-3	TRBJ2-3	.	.	TGTGCCATCTCTCGTGGCAAAATAACCGGTACAAACACAGATACGCAGTATTTT	CAISRGKITGTNTDTQYF
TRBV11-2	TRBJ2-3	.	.	TGTGCCAGCAGCTTAGCTCCGGGGCCCCTCGGCTCAGATACGCAGTATTTT	CASSLAPGPLGSDTQYF
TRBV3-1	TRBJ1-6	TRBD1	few	TGTGCCAGCAGCCATGGCCATACAGGGGTTTTTTCACCCCTCCACTTT	CASSHGHTGVFSPLHF
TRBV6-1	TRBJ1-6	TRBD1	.	TGTGCCAGCAACCTCGGGACAGGCGATTCACCCCTCCACTTT	CASNLGTGDSPLHF
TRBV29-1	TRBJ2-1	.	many	TGCAGCGTTGTGGAGGACGGTCACAATGAGCAGTTCTTC	CSVVEDGHNEQFF